This T cell receptor (beta chain) was documented in a study of technical replicates of blood from a few donors. Germline V CDR1 and CDR2: SGHAT, FQNNGV. This CDR3 is built from 16 residues. V was pared by 1 base and J by 0 bases, with 13 bases between. TCRdb's copy holds only in-frame clones and misses some; the assay was immunoSEQ multiplex PCR. The sample lists 45,000 to 55,000 clones, 90% to 97% seen once, with about 0.39% in the top ten. The sequencing input was T cells isolated from PBMCs. The sequence derives from a human donor in good health. This rearrangement joins TRBV11-2 to TRBJ2-7; TRBD1 might be the D (5 bases). CDR3 sequence: CASSLGRDSFSYEQYF. DNA for the CDR3: TGTGCCAGCAGCTTAGGCCGAGACAGTTTCTCCTACGAGCAGTACTTC.